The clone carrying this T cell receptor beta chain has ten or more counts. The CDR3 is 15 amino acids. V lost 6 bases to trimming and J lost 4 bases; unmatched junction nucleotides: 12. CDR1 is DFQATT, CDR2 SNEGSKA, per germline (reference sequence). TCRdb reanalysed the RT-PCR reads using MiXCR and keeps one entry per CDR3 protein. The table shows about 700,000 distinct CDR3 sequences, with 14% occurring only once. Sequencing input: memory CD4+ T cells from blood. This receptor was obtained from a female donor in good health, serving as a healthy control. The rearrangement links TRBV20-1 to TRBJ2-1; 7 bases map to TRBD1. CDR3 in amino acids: CSALPTGQSYNEQFF. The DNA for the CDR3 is TGCAGTGCCTTACCTACGGGACAGTCGTACAATGAGCAGTTCTTC.